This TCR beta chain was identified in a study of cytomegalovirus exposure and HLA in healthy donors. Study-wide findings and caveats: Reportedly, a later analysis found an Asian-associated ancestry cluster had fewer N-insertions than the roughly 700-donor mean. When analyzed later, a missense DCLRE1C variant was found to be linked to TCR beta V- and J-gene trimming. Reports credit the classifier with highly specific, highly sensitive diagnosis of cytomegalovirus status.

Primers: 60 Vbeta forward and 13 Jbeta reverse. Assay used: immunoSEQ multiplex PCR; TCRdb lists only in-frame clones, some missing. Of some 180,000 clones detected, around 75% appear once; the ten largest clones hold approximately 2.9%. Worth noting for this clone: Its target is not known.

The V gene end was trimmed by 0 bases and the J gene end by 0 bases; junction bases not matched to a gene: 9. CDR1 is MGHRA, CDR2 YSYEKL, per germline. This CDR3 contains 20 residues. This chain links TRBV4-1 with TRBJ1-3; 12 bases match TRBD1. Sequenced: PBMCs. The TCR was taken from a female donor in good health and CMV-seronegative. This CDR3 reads CASSQDFRDRGRSSGNTIYF. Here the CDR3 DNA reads TGCGCCAGCAGCCAAGATTTCCGGGACAGGGGGCGAAGCTCTGGAAACACCATATATTTT.